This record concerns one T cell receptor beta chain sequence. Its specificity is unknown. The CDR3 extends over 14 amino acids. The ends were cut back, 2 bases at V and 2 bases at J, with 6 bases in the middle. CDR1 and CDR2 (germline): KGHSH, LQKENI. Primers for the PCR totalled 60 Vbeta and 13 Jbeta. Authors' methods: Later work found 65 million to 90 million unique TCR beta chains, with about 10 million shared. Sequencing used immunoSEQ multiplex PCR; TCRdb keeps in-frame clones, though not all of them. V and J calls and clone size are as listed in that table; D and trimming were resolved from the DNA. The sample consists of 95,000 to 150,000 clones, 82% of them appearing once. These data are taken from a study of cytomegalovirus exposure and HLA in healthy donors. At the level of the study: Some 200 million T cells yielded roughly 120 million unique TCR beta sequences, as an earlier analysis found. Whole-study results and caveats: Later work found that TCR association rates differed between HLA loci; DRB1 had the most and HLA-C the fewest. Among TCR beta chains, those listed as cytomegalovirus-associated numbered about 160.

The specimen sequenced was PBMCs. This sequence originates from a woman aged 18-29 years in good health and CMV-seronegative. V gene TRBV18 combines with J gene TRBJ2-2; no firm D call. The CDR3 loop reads CASSPGRNTGELFF. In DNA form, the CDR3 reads TGTGCCAGCTCACCAGGCAGAAACACCGGGGAGCTGTTTTTT.